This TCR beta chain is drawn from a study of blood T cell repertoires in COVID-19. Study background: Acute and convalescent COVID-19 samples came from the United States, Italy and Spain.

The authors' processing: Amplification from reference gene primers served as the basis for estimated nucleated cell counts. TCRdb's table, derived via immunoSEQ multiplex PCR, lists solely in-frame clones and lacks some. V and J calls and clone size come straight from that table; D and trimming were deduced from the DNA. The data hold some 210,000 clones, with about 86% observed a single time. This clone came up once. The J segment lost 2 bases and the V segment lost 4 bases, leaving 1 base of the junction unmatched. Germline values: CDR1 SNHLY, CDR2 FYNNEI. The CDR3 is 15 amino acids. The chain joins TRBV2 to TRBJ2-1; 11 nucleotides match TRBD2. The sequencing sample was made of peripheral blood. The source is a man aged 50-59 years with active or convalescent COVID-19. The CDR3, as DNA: TGTGCCAGCAGTGTTAGCGGGGGGGCCTACAATGAGCAGTTCTTC. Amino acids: CASSVSGGAYNEQFF.